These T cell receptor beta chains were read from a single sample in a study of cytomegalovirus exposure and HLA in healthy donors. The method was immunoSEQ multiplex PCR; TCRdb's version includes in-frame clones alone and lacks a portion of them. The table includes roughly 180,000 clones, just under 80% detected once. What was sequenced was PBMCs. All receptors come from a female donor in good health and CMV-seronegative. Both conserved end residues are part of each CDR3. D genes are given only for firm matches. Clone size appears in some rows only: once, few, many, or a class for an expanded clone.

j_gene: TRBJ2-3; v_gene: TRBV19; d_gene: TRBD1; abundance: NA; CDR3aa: CASRHRTGIRTDTQYF; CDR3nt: TGTGCCAGTAGACACAGGACAGGAATTCGCACAGATACGCAGTATTTT
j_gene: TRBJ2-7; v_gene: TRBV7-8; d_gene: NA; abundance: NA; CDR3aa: CASSPVVAYEQYF; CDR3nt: TGTGCCAGCAGCCCCGTTGTAGCCTACGAGCAGTACTTC
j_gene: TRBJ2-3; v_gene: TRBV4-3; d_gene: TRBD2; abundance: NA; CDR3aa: CASSRLAVYTDTQYF; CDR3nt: TGCGCCAGCAGCCGACTAGCGGTTTACACAGATACGCAGTATTTT
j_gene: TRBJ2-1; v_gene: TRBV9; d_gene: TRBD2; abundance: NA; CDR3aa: CASSLDSGGQGGEQFF; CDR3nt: TGTGCCAGCAGCTTGGATTCGGGGGGTCAGGGTGGTGAGCAGTTCTTC
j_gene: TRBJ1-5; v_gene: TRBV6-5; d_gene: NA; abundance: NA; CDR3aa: CASSAGRINQPQHF; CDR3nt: TGTGCCAGCAGTGCGGGACGGATCAATCAGCCCCAGCATTTT
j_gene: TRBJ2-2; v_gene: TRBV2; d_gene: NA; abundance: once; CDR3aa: CASSPRWTGELFF; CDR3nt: TGTGCCAGCAGCCCACGGTGGACCGGGGAGCTGTTTTTT
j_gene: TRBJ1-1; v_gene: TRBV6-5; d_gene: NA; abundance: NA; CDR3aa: CASSYSGTMNTEAFF; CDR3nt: TGTGCCAGCAGTTACTCGGGCACGATGAACACTGAAGCTTTCTTT
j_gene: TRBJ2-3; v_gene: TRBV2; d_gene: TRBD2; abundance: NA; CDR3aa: CASRKGLAGVSSTDTQYF; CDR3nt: TGTGCCAGCAGGAAGGGGCTAGCGGGGGTGTCTAGCACAGATACGCAGTATTTT
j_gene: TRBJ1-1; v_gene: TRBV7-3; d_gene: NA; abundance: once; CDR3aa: CASKEDRNTEAFF; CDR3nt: TGTGCCAGCAAAGAGGACAGGAACACTGAAGCTTTCTTT
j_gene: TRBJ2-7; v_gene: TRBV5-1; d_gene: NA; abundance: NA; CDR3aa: CASSLASPYEQYF; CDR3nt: TGCGCCAGCAGCTTGGCGTCCCCCTACGAGCAGTACTTC
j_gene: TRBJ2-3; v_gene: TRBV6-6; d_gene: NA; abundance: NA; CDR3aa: CASSYSIRASTDTQYF; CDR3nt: TGTGCCAGCAGTTACTCGATCAGGGCTAGCACAGATACGCAGTATTTT
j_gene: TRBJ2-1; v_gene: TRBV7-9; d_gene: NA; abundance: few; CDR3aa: CASSLAGDNEQFF; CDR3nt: TGTGCCAGCAGCTTAGCGGGAGACAATGAGCAGTTCTTC
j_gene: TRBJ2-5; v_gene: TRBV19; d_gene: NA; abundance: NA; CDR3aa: CASSISETQYF; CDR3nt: TGTGCCAGTAGTATCTCGGAGACCCAGTACTTC